A selection of T cell receptor beta chains follows, all from one sample in a study of beta chain features in type 1 diabetes. Generated by immunoSEQ multiplex PCR, the TCRdb table keeps only in-frame clones and is missing some. This table holds fewer than 350,000 clones, around a fifth found once. The sample taken for sequencing was naive CD4+ T cells from blood. These receptors came from a woman under 30 in good health. Each CDR3 is given with its conserved first and last residue. A D gene is named only where the DNA matches it firmly. Where a row states a size, it is once, few, many or the class of an expanded clone; other rows omit it.

V gene,D gene,J gene,clone size,CDR3 DNA,CDR3 protein
TRBV7-2,.,TRBJ2-5,.,TGTGCCAGCAGCCCGGGACTCTTGGAGGAGACCCAGTACTTC,CASSPGLLEETQYF
TRBV7-9,TRBD2,TRBJ2-1,once,TGTGCCAGCAGCTCCGGGACTAGCGGGGCAGGGGAGCAGTTCTTC,CASSSGTSGAGEQFF
TRBV6-5,.,TRBJ1-5,.,TGTGCCAGCAGCCCTGGACTCATAAGCAATCAGCCCCAGCATTTT,CASSPGLISNQPQHF
TRBV7-3,.,TRBJ2-2,.,TGTGCCAGCAGTCAACAGGGCGGGTCGCCCGAGCTGTTTTTT,CASSQQGGSPELFF
TRBV5-1,.,TRBJ2-3,.,TGCGCCAGCAGCTGGGGGACCGGACAGACCACAGATACGCAGTATTTT,CASSWGTGQTTDTQYF
TRBV6-1,TRBD1,TRBJ1-2,few,TGTGCCAGCAGCGCGGACAGGTCCTATGGCTACACCTTC,CASSADRSYGYTF
TRBV15,TRBD1,TRBJ2-2,.,TGTGCCACCAGCAAGAGGACAGGGCACACCGGGGAGCTGTTTTTT,CATSKRTGHTGELFF
TRBV7-2,.,TRBJ1-6,few,TGTGCCAGCAGCTTAGTTGACAGCTATAATTCACCCCTCCACTTT,CASSLVDSYNSPLHF
TRBV28,.,TRBJ2-2,few,TGTGCCAGCAGCCCGGGATCTACGAACACCGGGGAGCTGTTTTTT,CASSPGSTNTGELFF
TRBV7-9,.,TRBJ2-7,few,TGTGCCAGCAACTTGAACACGCACGAGCAGTACTTC,CASNLNTHEQYF
TRBV12-5,TRBD1,TRBJ2-3,few,TGTGCTAGTGGTTCCGACAGGGGCACAGATACGCAGTATTTT,CASGSDRGTDTQYF
TRBV4-1,TRBD1,TRBJ1-4,few,TGCGCCAGCAGCTCCTACGACAGGGGAGGCGGTGAAAAACTGTTTTTT,CASSSYDRGGGEKLFF
TRBV2,.,TRBJ1-5,.,TGTGCCAGCAGTGAACAGGGCTATCAGCCCCAGCATTTT,CASSEQGYQPQHF
TRBV12-5,TRBD2,TRBJ2-5,few,TGTGCTAGTGGTCTCCAGGGACTAGCGCAAGAGACCCAGTACTTC,CASGLQGLAQETQYF
TRBV29-1,.,TRBJ2-1,.,TGCAGCGGGACTGGGGGCAGCTCCTACAATGAGCAGTTCTTC,CSGTGGSSYNEQFF
TRBV2,TRBD1,TRBJ2-7,.,TGTGCCAGCAGTGCAGGGACAGGGTACTACGAGCAGTACTTC,CASSAGTGYYEQYF
TRBV6-6,TRBD2,TRBJ2-5,.,TGTGCCAGCAGTTACCTAGCGGGGGTTCAAGAGACCCAGTACTTC,CASSYLAGVQETQYF
TRBV18,TRBD2,TRBJ2-3,.,TGTGCCAGCTCACCACTAGCGGGAGAAAGGGCAGATACGCAGTATTTT,CASSPLAGERADTQYF
TRBV2,TRBD1,TRBJ1-1,few,TGTGCCAGCAGTGGGGCAGGGGGCACAAGACGGAACACTGAAGCTTTCTTT,CASSGAGGTRRNTEAFF
TRBV7-9,TRBD1,TRBJ2-5,many,TGTGCCAGCAGCTTACCGAGGACAGGGGGAGAGGAGACCCAGTACTTC,CASSLPRTGGEETQYF
TRBV4-1,TRBD2,TRBJ2-1,.,TGCGCCAGCAGCCAAGATCAAGGGGTTAGCGGGTCCCATCGACGGCAGTTCTTC,CASSQDQGVSGSHRRQFF
TRBV15,.,TRBJ1-5,.,TGTGCCACCAGCTATATGGCCGTCCCTAATCAGCCCCAGCATTTT,CATSYMAVPNQPQHF
TRBV6-5,TRBD1,TRBJ2-3,.,TGTGCCAGCAGACTGGACAGGACAGATACGCAGTATTTT,CASRLDRTDTQYF
TRBV4-1,TRBD1,TRBJ1-6,.,TGCGCCAGCAGCCAAGCGACAGGGCATAATTCACCCCTCCACTTT,CASSQATGHNSPLHF
TRBV5-1,.,TRBJ2-1,.,TGCGCCAGCAGCTTGGGGAGCCAGCGTAACAATGAGCAGTTCTTC,CASSLGSQRNNEQFF
TRBV5-1,.,TRBJ2-5,few,TGCGCCAGCAGCTTGGTGGCAGGGCGGGGAGAGACCCAGTACTTC,CASSLVAGRGETQYF
TRBV5-4,.,TRBJ1-1,.,TGTGCCAGCAGCTTGCAGGAGAACACTGAAGCTTTCTTT,CASSLQENTEAFF
TRBV5-1,TRBD2,TRBJ2-7,.,TGCGCCAGCAGCTGGCGGGGACTAGCCCTCCCGCAGCAGTACTTC,CASSWRGLALPQQYF
TRBV30,.,TRBJ1-2,few,TGTGCGTGCGAGCGGGGGAAAAATAACTATGGCTACACCTTC,CACERGKNNYGYTF
TRBV7-9,TRBD1,TRBJ1-2,few,TGTGCCAGCAGCCCGCCGGGACAGGGGAACTATGGCTACACCTTC,CASSPPGQGNYGYTF
TRBV4-1,TRBD1,TRBJ1-5,.,TGCGCCAGCAGCCAGCCGGGACAGGGAGGAAGACAGCCCCAGCATTTT,CASSQPGQGGRQPQHF
TRBV7-9,.,TRBJ2-7,few,TGTGCCAGCAGCAAGGACCGCCGAGCGGGCGAGCAGTACTTC,CASSKDRRAGEQYF
TRBV15,.,TRBJ1-5,.,TGTGCCACCAGCAGAGATATGGGCAAGGGGCGAAATCAGCCCCAGCATTTT,CATSRDMGKGRNQPQHF
TRBV19,.,TRBJ2-7,few,TGTGCCAGTAGCCCCGCTGAGCGGGTGGAGCACGAGCAGTACTTC,CASSPAERVEHEQYF
TRBV30,TRBD2,TRBJ2-5,few,TGTGCCTGGAGTCGGGGGGGAGAAGAGACCCAGTACTTC,CAWSRGGEETQYF
TRBV6-5,TRBD1,TRBJ2-1,few,TGTGCCAGCAGTCCCGGGGGGACAGGGCGACGAGAGCAGTTCTTC,CASSPGGTGRREQFF
TRBV27,.,TRBJ2-5,few,TGTGCCAGCAGAGAGAAGACCCAGTACTTC,CASREKTQYF
TRBV4-2,.,TRBJ2-3,few,TGTGCCAGCAGCCAAGCCGGGGCGGGGAACACAGATACGCAGTATTTT,CASSQAGAGNTDTQYF
TRBV6-6,.,TRBJ2-7,few,TGTGCCAGCAGTTACTCACCCCCAGGGAAACGCTACGAGCAGTACTTC,CASSYSPPGKRYEQYF
TRBV4-1,TRBD1,TRBJ1-2,few,TGCGCCAGCAGCCAAGGGACAGGGACTAACTATGGCTACACCTTC,CASSQGTGTNYGYTF
TRBV7-9,.,TRBJ1-2,.,TGTGCCAGCAGCTTCCGGGGGTGGGACGGCTATGGCTACACCTTC,CASSFRGWDGYGYTF
TRBV9,TRBD2,TRBJ2-7,.,TGTGCCAGCAGCGTAGGGCTAGCGGGAGGGCTCTCCTACGAGCAGTACTTC,CASSVGLAGGLSYEQYF
TRBV18,TRBD1,TRBJ2-5,few,TGTGCCAGCTCACCGGCAACAGGGGGCCGAGAGACCCAGTACTTC,CASSPATGGRETQYF
TRBV30,.,TRBJ2-5,few,TGTGCCTGCAATCCGACAGGTGGGGGAGAGACCCAGTACTTC,CACNPTGGGETQYF
TRBV7-2,TRBD2,TRBJ2-1,.,TGTGCCAGCAGCCCGACTAGCGGGGGTTCCCCATCCTACAATGAGCAGTTCTTC,CASSPTSGGSPSYNEQFF
TRBV10-3,TRBD1,TRBJ1-2,few,TGTGCCATCAGGATGACAGGGGGCGATGGCTACACCTTC,CAIRMTGGDGYTF
TRBV29-1,TRBD2,TRBJ2-2,few,TGCAGCGTCCGACCTAGCGGGACGAACACCGGGGAGCTGTTTTTT,CSVRPSGTNTGELFF
TRBV7-3,.,TRBJ2-3,.,TGTGCCAGCAGCTTAGGGCCCTTGGATACGCAGTATTTT,CASSLGPLDTQYF
TRBV5-6,.,TRBJ1-2,few,TGTGCCAGCAGCCGTCGTAGACAAGGAGGCGTTAACTATGGCTACACCTTC,CASSRRRQGGVNYGYTF
TRBV4-2,.,TRBJ2-2,few,TGTGCCAGCAGCCAAGAGGGGGGCACCGGGGAGCTGTTTTTT,CASSQEGGTGELFF